The rows below give T cell receptor beta chains drawn from one sample of a study of cytomegalovirus exposure and HLA in healthy donors. The table came from immunoSEQ multiplex PCR; TCRdb's copy has only in-frame clones and leaves some out. Among around 150,000 clones listed, 65% to 80% were seen once. Material for sequencing was PBMCs. The receptors here all came from a woman in her thirties or forties in good health and CMV-seropositive. Both conserved end residues are part of each CDR3. D genes are given only for firm matches. Part of the rows lack a size; the others show once, few, many or a class for expanded clones.

clone_size	v_call	j_call	d_call	cdr3_nt	cdr3_aa
few	TRBV19	TRBJ2-3	-	TGTGCCAGTAGCTCGAGGGAGGAGGGAACAGATACGCAGTATTTT	CASSSREEGTDTQYF
-	TRBV19	TRBJ1-4	-	TGTGCCAGTAGTACAGCTTCTCCCGGGTTTTATGAAAAACTGTTTTTT	CASSTASPGFYEKLFF
-	TRBV19	TRBJ1-3	-	TGTGCCAGTAGTTCCAACGACAGGCCCATCCTTGTCTTT	CASSSNDRPILVF
-	TRBV7-8	TRBJ2-7	TRBD1	TGTGCCAGCAGCTTAAGAGGCGCGCAGGGGGTATCGAGGAGCGAGCAGTACTTC	CASSLRGAQGVSRSEQYF
-	TRBV4-3	TRBJ2-6	-	TGCGCCAGCAGCCAGCCAGGAAGGACTGCCTCTGGGGCCAACGTCCTGACTTTC	CASSQPGRTASGANVLTF
-	TRBV9	TRBJ2-1	-	TGTGCCAGCCAACAGGGTTTTGCCTACAATGAGCAGTTCTTC	CASQQGFAYNEQFF
-	TRBV6-5	TRBJ2-1	TRBD1	TGTGCCAGCAGTTACTTCCGAGGACAGGATGAGCAGTTCTTC	CASSYFRGQDEQFF
few	TRBV5-1	TRBJ2-3	TRBD2	TGCGCCAGCTTCCGACTAGCGGGCACAGATACGCAGTATTTT	CASFRLAGTDTQYF
-	TRBV2	TRBJ1-1	TRBD1	TGTGCCAGCAGTGGGACCGGGACAGGGGACGATGAAGCTTTCTTT	CASSGTGTGDDEAFF
-	TRBV6-5	TRBJ2-1	TRBD2	TGTGCCAGCAGTTTCGGGACTAGCGGTTACAATGAGCAGTTCTTC	CASSFGTSGYNEQFF
-	TRBV7-9	TRBJ2-5	TRBD2	TGTGCCAGCACAGGGGGTAGCGGGAGTCGAGAGACCCAGTACTTC	CASTGGSGSRETQYF
-	TRBV19	TRBJ1-2	-	TGTGCCAGTAGCCATCGGACAGAAGGTGGCTACACCTTC	CASSHRTEGGYTF
-	TRBV19	TRBJ1-2	-	TGTGCCAGTAGTGAAACGGCAGGAGGAGACTATGGCTACACCTTC	CASSETAGGDYGYTF
-	TRBV7-9	TRBJ2-7	-	TGTGCCAGCAGCTTGTCCACTAACCCTCGGCCCTACGAGCAGTACTTC	CASSLSTNPRPYEQYF
few	TRBV5-6	TRBJ1-1	-	TGTGCCAGCAGCACCTTTAGGAACACTGAAGCTTTCTTT	CASSTFRNTEAFF
-	TRBV7-8	TRBJ1-1	-	TGTGCCAGCAGCTTAGCGCGAGGGAGGAACACTGAAGCTTTCTTT	CASSLARGRNTEAFF
-	TRBV7-2	TRBJ1-1	TRBD1	TGTGCCAGCAGCTTAGTAGGGGGCGATGGTACTGAAGCTTTCTTT	CASSLVGGDGTEAFF
-	TRBV2	TRBJ2-7	-	TGTGCCAGCAGTGCGTCAGGGTACGAGCAGTACTTC	CASSASGYEQYF
-	TRBV7-9	TRBJ1-2	-	TGTTCCAGCAGCTCCTGGACGGGGGGCTACACCTTC	CSSSSWTGGYTF
-	TRBV2	TRBJ1-4	TRBD1	TGTGCCAGCAGTACCGGGACAGACGCCATCAATGAAAAACTGTTTTTT	CASSTGTDAINEKLFF
-	TRBV10-3	TRBJ2-1	TRBD2	TGTGCCATCAGTTCCTCGAGGACTAGCGGGAGAAATGAGCAGTTCTTC	CAISSSRTSGRNEQFF
-	TRBV2	TRBJ1-2	TRBD1	TGTGCCAGCAGTGACTCGACAGGGGCCGTCACTAACTATGGCTACACCTTC	CASSDSTGAVTNYGYTF
-	TRBV5-1	TRBJ2-3	TRBD1	TGCGCCAGCCGCCTTATAACAGGGGATAGAACAGATACGCAGTATTTT	CASRLITGDRTDTQYF
-	TRBV6-5	TRBJ2-7	-	TGTGCCAGCAGTTACTCAACAACGTCCTACGAGCAGTACTTC	CASSYSTTSYEQYF
-	TRBV18	TRBJ2-7	TRBD1	TGTGCCAGCTCACCGGGGACAGGGGGAACTTACGAGCAGTACTTC	CASSPGTGGTYEQYF
-	TRBV7-2	TRBJ2-5	TRBD1	TGTGCCAGCAGCCGACGGACAGGGGTGGAGACCCAGTACTTC	CASSRRTGVETQYF
-	TRBV7-9	TRBJ1-6	TRBD1	TGTGCCAGCAGTCACGGACAGGGGACGATTTCACCCCTCCACTTT	CASSHGQGTISPLHF
few	TRBV6-5	TRBJ2-7	TRBD1	TGTGCCAGCAGTCGGGGACAGGTTTCGTTCGAGCAGTACTTC	CASSRGQVSFEQYF
-	TRBV4-1	TRBJ2-5	-	TGCGCCAGCAGCCAAGATGGGTCCCGCGGGGAGACCCAGTACTTC	CASSQDGSRGETQYF
-	TRBV10-3	TRBJ1-2	-	TGTGCCATCAGGGGACAAGGCTATGGCTACACCTTC	CAIRGQGYGYTF
-	TRBV19	TRBJ2-3	TRBD1	TGTGCCAGTAGTATCGGCCAGGGGGCAGATACGCAGTATTTT	CASSIGQGADTQYF
few	TRBV4-3	TRBJ2-7	TRBD1	TGCGCCAGCAGCCACGGGACAGGGGGGTCCCCCGAGCAGTACTTC	CASSHGTGGSPEQYF
-	TRBV7-2	TRBJ2-3	-	TGTGCCAGCTCAACAGGGTTCGGAGATACGCAGTATTTT	CASSTGFGDTQYF
-	TRBV12-5	TRBJ2-3	TRBD1	TGTGCTAGTGCCGAGGACAGGGGGCTAGTGGATACGCAGTATTTT	CASAEDRGLVDTQYF
-	TRBV6-5	TRBJ2-7	TRBD2	TGTGCCAGCAGTTACTCGGGCGGGAGTTCCTACGAGCAGTACTTC	CASSYSGGSSYEQYF
-	TRBV18	TRBJ2-5	-	TGTGCCAGCTCACCGGACTCGGGGGAAGAGACCCAGTACTTC	CASSPDSGEETQYF
few	TRBV29-1	TRBJ1-1	-	TGCAGCGTTGTGGTTCAGCGAGACACTGAAGCTTTCTTT	CSVVVQRDTEAFF
-	TRBV11-3	TRBJ2-2	-	TGTGCCAGCAGTTCGTCCGGTTTGGGGGGCACCGGGGAGCTGTTTTTT	CASSSSGLGGTGELFF
-	TRBV27	TRBJ2-7	TRBD2	TGTGCCAGCAGTTTAGCTGGAGCGGGGGCCTACGAGCAGTACTTC	CASSLAGAGAYEQYF
-	TRBV2	TRBJ2-1	-	TGTGCCAGCAGGAGGAGGGTGATCCACAATGAGCAGTTCTTC	CASRRRVIHNEQFF
few	TRBV27	TRBJ2-3	TRBD2	TGTGCCAGCAGTTTATCCCGCGGGGGGGTCACAGATACGCAGTATTTT	CASSLSRGGVTDTQYF
-	TRBV5-6	TRBJ2-3	TRBD2	TGTGCCAGCAGCTTGGGGGGACTAGCGGCTAGGGGCGGGGATACGCAGTATTTT	CASSLGGLAARGGDTQYF
-	TRBV30	TRBJ1-5	TRBD1	TGTGCCTGGAGTAAAAGGGACAGGGTATTTCAGCCCCAGCATTTT	CAWSKRDRVFQPQHF
-	TRBV5-6	TRBJ1-1	TRBD1	TGTGCCAGCAGGGACTACAGGGGTTCAGCTGAAGCTTTCTTT	CASRDYRGSAEAFF
-	TRBV18	TRBJ2-7	-	TGTGCCAGCTCACCCCGGCAGGCCCAATACTACGAGCAGTACTTC	CASSPRQAQYYEQYF
-	TRBV10-3	TRBJ2-7	-	TGTGCCATCAGCCCTCAGGGGTACTACGAGCAGTACTTC	CAISPQGYYEQYF
-	TRBV4-2	TRBJ1-1	-	TGTGCCAGCAGCCAAGTAGAGGGCCAGCCTTGGGCGGCAGCTTTCTTT	CASSQVEGQPWAAAFF
-	TRBV25-1	TRBJ2-3	-	TGTGCCAGCAAAAGGGGGGGTACAGATACGCAGTATTTT	CASKRGGTDTQYF
-	TRBV2	TRBJ2-2	-	TGTGCCAGCACCCCCCTTCAGGGTGACACCGGGGAGCTGTTTTTT	CASTPLQGDTGELFF
-	TRBV7-9	TRBJ2-1	-	TGTGCCAGCAGCTTATCCTCGGGCAATGAGCAGTTCTTC	CASSLSSGNEQFF
-	TRBV5-1	TRBJ1-4	-	TGCGCCAGCAGCCTCCTCGGGGGGGGCGGTGAAAAACTGTTTTTT	CASSLLGGGGEKLFF
-	TRBV19	TRBJ2-5	-	TGTGCCAGTAGTAGCCCAGACCAAGAGACCCAGTACTTC	CASSSPDQETQYF
-	TRBV6-6	TRBJ2-4	-	TGTGCCAGCAGTTACTCGATAGGGAGAAACATTCAGTACTTC	CASSYSIGRNIQYF
-	TRBV28	TRBJ2-3	-	TGTGCCAGCAGTTTAGCCGGAGCCGACACAGATACGCAGTATTTT	CASSLAGADTDTQYF
-	TRBV5-4	TRBJ2-3	-	TGTGCCAGCACCTTGGGCGGGGCTAGCACAGATACGCAGTATTTT	CASTLGGASTDTQYF
few	TRBV30	TRBJ2-3	-	TGTGCCTGGAGTGTAGGATCGACAGCTTCTACAGATACGCAGTATTTT	CAWSVGSTASTDTQYF
-	TRBV7-2	TRBJ2-7	-	TGTGCCAGCAGCTTAAGCCACGTCGAGCAGTACTTC	CASSLSHVEQYF
few	TRBV5-3	TRBJ2-1	TRBD2	TGTGCCAGAAGCCCAGGGACTAGCTCCTACAATGAGCAGTTCTTC	CARSPGTSSYNEQFF
-	TRBV27	TRBJ2-7	TRBD2	TGTGCCAGCAGTATCGCGGGACGGACTAGCGGGAGAAGATACGAGCAGTACTTC	CASSIAGRTSGRRYEQYF
-	TRBV5-8	TRBJ2-3	TRBD2	TGTGCCAGCAGCTTGGGACTAGCGGGGCGAGAGGATACGCAGTATTTT	CASSLGLAGREDTQYF